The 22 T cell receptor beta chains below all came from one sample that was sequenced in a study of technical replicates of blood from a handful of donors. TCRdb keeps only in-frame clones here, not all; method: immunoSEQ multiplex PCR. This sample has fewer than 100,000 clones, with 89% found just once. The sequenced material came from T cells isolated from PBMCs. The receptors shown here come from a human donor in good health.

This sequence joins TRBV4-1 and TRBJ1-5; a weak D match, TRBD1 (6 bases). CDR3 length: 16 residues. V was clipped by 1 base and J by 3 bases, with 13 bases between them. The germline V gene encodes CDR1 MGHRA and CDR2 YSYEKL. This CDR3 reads CASSQVARGLNQPQHF. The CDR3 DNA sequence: TGCGCCAGCAGCCAAGTAGCCAGGGGCCTCAATCAGCCCCAGCATTTT.

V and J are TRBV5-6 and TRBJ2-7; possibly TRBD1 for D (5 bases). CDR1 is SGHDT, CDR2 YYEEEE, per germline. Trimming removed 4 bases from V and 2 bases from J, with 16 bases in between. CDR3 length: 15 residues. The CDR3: CASSPTWGVTYEQYF. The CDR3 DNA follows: TGTGCCAGCAGCCCAACTTGGGGCGTCACCTACGAGCAGTACTTC.

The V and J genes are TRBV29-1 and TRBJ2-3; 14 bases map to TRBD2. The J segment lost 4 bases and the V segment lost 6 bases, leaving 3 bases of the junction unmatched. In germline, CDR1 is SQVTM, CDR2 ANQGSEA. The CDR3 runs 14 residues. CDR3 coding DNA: TGCAGCGTACCGGGACTAGCGGGGGCAGATACGCAGTATTTT. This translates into CSVPGLAGADTQYF.

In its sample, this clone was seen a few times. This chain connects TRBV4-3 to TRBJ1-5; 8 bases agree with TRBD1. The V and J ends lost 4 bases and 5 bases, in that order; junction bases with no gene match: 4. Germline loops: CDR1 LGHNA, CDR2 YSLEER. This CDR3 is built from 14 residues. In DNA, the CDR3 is TGCGCCAGCAGCCCCGAGACAGGGGATCAGCCCCAGCATTTT. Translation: CASSPETGDQPQHF.

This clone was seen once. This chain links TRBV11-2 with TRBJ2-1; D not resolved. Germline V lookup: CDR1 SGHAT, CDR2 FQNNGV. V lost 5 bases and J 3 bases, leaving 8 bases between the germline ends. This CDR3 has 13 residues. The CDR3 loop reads CASSSEDYNEQFF. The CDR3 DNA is TGTGCCAGCAGCAGCGAGGACTACAATGAGCAGTTCTTC.

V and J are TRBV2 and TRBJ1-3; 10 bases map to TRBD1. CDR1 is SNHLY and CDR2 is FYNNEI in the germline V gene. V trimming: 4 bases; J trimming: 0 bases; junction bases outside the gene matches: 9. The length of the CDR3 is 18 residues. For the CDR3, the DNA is TGTGCCAGCAGTGGAACAGGGACAGGGGTTTTCTCTGGAAACACCATATATTTT. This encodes CASSGTGTGVFSGNTIYF.

CDR3 sequence reads: CASSYSTGRDTGELFF. In nucleotides, the CDR3 is TGTGCCAGCAGTTACTCAACAGGAAGGGACACCGGGGAGCTGTTTTTT. This chain joins TRBV6-5 and TRBJ2-2; TRBD1 might be the D (5 bases). The CDR3 length is 16 residues. CDR1 and CDR2 (germline): MNHEY, SVGAGI. V gave up 0 bases and J gave up 3 bases, with 11 bases separating them.

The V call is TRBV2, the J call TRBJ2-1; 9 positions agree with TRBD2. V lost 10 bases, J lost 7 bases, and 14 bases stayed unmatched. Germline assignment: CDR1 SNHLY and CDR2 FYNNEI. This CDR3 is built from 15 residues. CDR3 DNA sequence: TGTGCCACCCTCTATTCAAGCGGGAGGAGGAATGAGCAGTTCTTC. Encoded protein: CATLYSSGRRNEQFF.

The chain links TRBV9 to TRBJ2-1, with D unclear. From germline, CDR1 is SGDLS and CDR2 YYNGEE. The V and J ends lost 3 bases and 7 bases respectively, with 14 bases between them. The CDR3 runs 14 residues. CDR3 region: CASSEMASNNEQFF. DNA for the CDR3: TGTGCCAGCAGCGAGATGGCTAGTAATAATGAGCAGTTCTTC.

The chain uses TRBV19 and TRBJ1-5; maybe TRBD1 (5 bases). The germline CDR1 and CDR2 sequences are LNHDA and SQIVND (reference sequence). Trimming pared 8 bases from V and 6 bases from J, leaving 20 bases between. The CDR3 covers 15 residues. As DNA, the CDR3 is TGTGCCAGTTCCATCCCAGGGTATTCAGGTCAGCCCCAGCATTTT. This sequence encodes CASSIPGYSGQPQHF.

The chain's CDR3 is CASSLAGFEQYF. CDR3 in DNA: TGTGCCAGCAGCTTAGCCGGGTTCGAGCAGTACTTC. The rearrangement uses TRBV13 and TRBJ2-7; D remains ambiguous. CDR1 is PRHDT, CDR2 FYEKMQ, per germline (reference sequence). Trimming took off 1 base at V and 6 bases at J, with 7 bases between the two ends. The CDR3 has 12 residues. The full variable domain, rest sourced from reference TRBV13 and TRBJ2-7, is AAGVIQSPRHLIKEKRETATLKCYPIPRHDTVYWYQQGPGQDPQFLISFYEKMQSDKGSIPDRFSAQQFSDYHSELNMSSLELGDSALYFCASSLAGFEQYFGPGTRLTVT.

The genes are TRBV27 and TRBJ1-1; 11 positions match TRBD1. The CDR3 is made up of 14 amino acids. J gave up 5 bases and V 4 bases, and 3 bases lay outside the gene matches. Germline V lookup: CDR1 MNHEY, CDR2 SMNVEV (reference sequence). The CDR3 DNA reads TGTGCCAGCAGTTGGGACAGGGGGAAGACTGAAGCTTTCTTT. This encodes CASSWDRGKTEAFF.

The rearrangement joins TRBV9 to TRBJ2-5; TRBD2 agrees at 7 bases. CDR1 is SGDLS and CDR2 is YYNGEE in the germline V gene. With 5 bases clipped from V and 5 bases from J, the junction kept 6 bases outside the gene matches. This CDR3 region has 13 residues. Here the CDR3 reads CASSSTSLETQYF. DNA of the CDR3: TGTGCCAGCAGTTCGACTAGCCTGGAGACCCAGTACTTC.

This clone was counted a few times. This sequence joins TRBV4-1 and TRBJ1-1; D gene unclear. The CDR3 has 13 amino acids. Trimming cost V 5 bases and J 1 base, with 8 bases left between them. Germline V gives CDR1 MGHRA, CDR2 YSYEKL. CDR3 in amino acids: CASSLSGNTEAFF. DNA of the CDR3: TGCGCCAGCAGCTTGTCCGGGAACACTGAAGCTTTCTTT.

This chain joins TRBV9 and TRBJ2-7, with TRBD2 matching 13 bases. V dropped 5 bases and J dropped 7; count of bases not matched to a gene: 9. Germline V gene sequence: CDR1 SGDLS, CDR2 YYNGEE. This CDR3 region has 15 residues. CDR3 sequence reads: CASSPGLAGEEEQYF. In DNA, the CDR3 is TGTGCCAGCAGTCCCGGACTAGCGGGAGAGGAGGAGCAGTACTTC.

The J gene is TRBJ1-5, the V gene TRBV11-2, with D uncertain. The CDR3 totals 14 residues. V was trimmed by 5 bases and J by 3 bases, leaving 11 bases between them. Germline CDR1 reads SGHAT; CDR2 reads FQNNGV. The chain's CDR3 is CASSPERDNQPQHF. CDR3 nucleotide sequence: TGTGCCAGCAGCCCCGAGAGAGACAATCAGCCCCAGCATTTT.

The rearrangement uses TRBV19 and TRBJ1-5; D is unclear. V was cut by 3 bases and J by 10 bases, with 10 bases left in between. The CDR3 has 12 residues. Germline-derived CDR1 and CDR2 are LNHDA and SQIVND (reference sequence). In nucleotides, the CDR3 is TGTGCCAGTAGTATTCGACGGGAACCCCAGCATTTT. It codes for CASSIRREPQHF.

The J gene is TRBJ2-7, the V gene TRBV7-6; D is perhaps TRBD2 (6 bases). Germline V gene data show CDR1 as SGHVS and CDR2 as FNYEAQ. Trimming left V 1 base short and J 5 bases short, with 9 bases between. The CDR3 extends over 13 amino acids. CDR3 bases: TGTGCCAGCAGCTTAGTGATAGCGGACGAGCAGTACTTC. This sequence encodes CASSLVIADEQYF.

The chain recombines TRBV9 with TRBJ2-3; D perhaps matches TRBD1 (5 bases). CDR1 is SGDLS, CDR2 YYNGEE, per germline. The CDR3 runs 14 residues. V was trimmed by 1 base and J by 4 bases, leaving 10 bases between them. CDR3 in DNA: TGTGCCAGCAGCGTATTTAGGGGCCCAGATACGCAGTATTTT. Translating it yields CASSVFRGPDTQYF.

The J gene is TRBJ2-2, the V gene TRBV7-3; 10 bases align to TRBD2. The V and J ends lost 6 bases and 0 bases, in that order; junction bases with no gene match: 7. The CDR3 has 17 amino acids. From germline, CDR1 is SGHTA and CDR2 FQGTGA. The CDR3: CASRLAGLAANTGELFF. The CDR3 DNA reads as TGTGCCAGCAGACTAGCGGGACTAGCTGCGAACACCGGGGAGCTGTTTTTT.

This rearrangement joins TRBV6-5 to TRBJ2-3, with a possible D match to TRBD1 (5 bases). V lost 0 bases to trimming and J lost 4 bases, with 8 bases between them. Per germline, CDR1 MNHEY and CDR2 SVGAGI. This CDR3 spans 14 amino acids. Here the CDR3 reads CASSYSGVADTQYF. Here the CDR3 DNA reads TGTGCCAGCAGTTACTCAGGGGTAGCAGATACGCAGTATTTT.

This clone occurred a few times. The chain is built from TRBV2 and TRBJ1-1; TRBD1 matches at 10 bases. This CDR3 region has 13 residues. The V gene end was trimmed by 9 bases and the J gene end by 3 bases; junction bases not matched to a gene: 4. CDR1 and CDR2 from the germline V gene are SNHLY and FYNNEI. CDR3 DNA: TGTGCCAGTGGGGACAGGGGAGACACTGAAGCTTTCTTT. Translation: CASGDRGDTEAFF. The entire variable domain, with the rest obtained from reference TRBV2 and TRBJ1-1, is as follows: EPEVTQTPSHQVTQMGQEVILRCVPISNHLYFYWYRQILGQKVEFLVSFYNNEISEKSEIFDDQFSVERPDGSNFTLKIRSTKLEDSAMYFCASGDRGDTEAFFGQGTRLTVV.